This TCR beta chain was retrieved from a study of shared clonotypes between healthy human individuals. Whole-study results and caveats: The study's rarefaction showed incomplete sorted-subset sequencing despite large depth. Lower generation probabilities were found for non-shared clonotypes than for those shared by all four donors. Shared clonotypes: about 4.6% naive CD4, around 4% naive CD8, 2.3% memory CD4, 0.35% to 0.5% memory CD8.

Concerning this clone: The target antigen is unknown.

CDR1 and CDR2 from the germline V gene are KGHSH and LQKENI. V was clipped by 3 bases and J by 15 bases; unmatched bases: 17. The CDR3 has 17 residues. The protocol was immunoSEQ multiplex PCR, while the TCRdb copy is restricted to in-frame clones and leaves out a portion. The table lists over 1.5 million clones, 95% to 99% of them singletons. This clonotype originated in a man aged 25-40 years in good health. The chain carries TRBV18 and TRBJ2-1; 13 nucleotides match TRBD2. The source material was naive CD4+ T cells sorted from blood. Subset reported: CD45RA+ positively selected. The CDR3 loop is CASSPFFLSTSGGYAFF. The CDR3 DNA sequence: TGTGCCAGCTCACCGTTTTTCTTATCGACTAGCGGGGGGTATGCGTTCTTC.